The 25 T cell receptor beta chains in this list originate from one sample, sequenced in a study of Ad26.COV2.S vaccination and SARS-CoV-2 variants. Measured with immunoSEQ multiplex PCR; TCRdb has only the in-frame clones, and not every one. The sample comprises about 480,000 clones, roughly nine tenths of which are singletons, and roughly 13% rests with the top ten. Noted treatment: some 20 received Ad26.COV2.S at low or high dose, single or two shots; roughly five received placebo; per-sample allocation not given. Collection of samples fell on day 63 after the first vaccine or placebo injection. The sample in question was peripheral blood, obtained in a trial of Ad26.COV2.S vaccine versus placebo. These receptors came from a person between 18 and 60 years old who received the Ad26.COV2.S COVID-19 vaccine or a placebo.

The chain combines TRBV5-1 with TRBJ1-6, with D hard to call. The CDR3 covers 16 residues. The V and J ends lost 0 bases and 8 bases respectively, with 15 bases between them. Looked up from germline, CDR1 is SGHRS and CDR2 is YFSETQ. The CDR3 loop reads CASSLGQQTGYSPLHF. The CDR3 coding sequence is TGCGCCAGCAGCTTGGGACAACAAACTGGCTATTCACCCCTCCACTTT. Complete variable domain (other parts from reference TRBV5-1 and TRBJ1-6): KAGVTQTPRYLIKTRGQQVTLSCSPISGHRSVSWYQQTPGQGLQFLFEYFSETQRNKGNFPGRFSGRQFSNSRSEMNVSTLELGDSALYLCASSLGQQTGYSPLHFGNGTRLTVT.

The chain couples TRBV14 to TRBJ2-1, with D uncertain. Germline CDR1 reads SGHDN; CDR2 reads FVKESK. Trimming shortened V by 1 base and J by 9 bases, and 4 bases separated the two germline ends. This CDR3 is 11 amino acids long. The chain's CDR3 is CASSQVREQFF. In nucleotides, the CDR3 is TGTGCCAGCAGCCAAGTTCGTGAGCAGTTCTTC.

The V call is TRBV7-3, the J call TRBJ2-5; 9 nucleotides line up with TRBD2. V dropped 4 bases and J dropped 4; count of bases not matched to a gene: 4. The CDR3 has 14 amino acids. The germline gives CDR1 SGHTA, CDR2 FQGTGA. This chain's CDR3 is CASSSAGGPETQYF. CDR3 coding DNA: TGTGCCAGCAGCTCGGCGGGAGGGCCAGAGACCCAGTACTTC.

This clone was recorded only once. The rearrangement joins TRBV9 to TRBJ2-1; 9 positions match TRBD2. This CDR3 contains 14 residues. The germline V gene has CDR1 SGDLS and CDR2 YYNGEE. With 2 bases clipped from V and 5 bases from J, the junction kept 2 bases outside the gene matches. The CDR3 protein is CASSVLAGNNEQFF. CDR3 DNA: TGTGCCAGCAGCGTGCTAGCGGGAAACAATGAGCAGTTCTTC.

Comments on this clone: Within the sample, other DNA sequences also encode this same CDR3. The V and J genes are TRBV20-1 and TRBJ2-1; D possibly corresponds to TRBD2 (5 bases). The length of the CDR3 is 11 residues. Germline-derived CDR1 and CDR2 are DFQATT and SNEGSKA (reference sequence). Trimming took off 2 bases at V and 10 bases at J, with 9 bases between the two ends. DNA of the CDR3: TGCAGTGCTAGATCCGGGGTCGAGCAGTTCTTC. This codes for CSARSGVEQFF.

This clone has just one count. The chain has TRBV18 and TRBJ1-2; D remains unclear. This CDR3 region has 15 residues. V lost 2 bases and J lost 2, with 12 bases in between. CDR1 and CDR2 (germline): KGHSH, LQKENI. CDR3 sequence: CASSPSRTSNYGYTF. Here the CDR3 DNA reads TGTGCCAGCTCACCATCCCGAACATCGAACTATGGCTACACCTTC. Looking up the rest from reference TRBV18 and TRBJ1-2 gives the full variable domain: NAGVMQNPRHLVRRRGQEARLRCSPMKGHSHVYWYRQLPEEGLKFMVYLQKENIIDESGMPKERFSAEFPKEGPSILRIQQVVRGDSAAYFCASSPSRTSNYGYTFGSGTRLTVV.

This rearrangement joins TRBV6-2 or TRBV6-3 to TRBJ2-1; 7 bases agree with TRBD2. Germline CDR1 and CDR2: MNHEY and SVGEGT. The CDR3 contains 14 residues. J gave up 7 bases and V 6 bases, and 9 bases lay outside the gene matches. Written as DNA, the CDR3 is TGTGCCAGCAGACCTCAGGGAGGGCATAATGAGCAGTTCTTC. This sequence encodes CASRPQGGHNEQFF.

This rearrangement joins TRBV27 to TRBJ2-1; 7 nucleotides line up with TRBD2. Trimming removed 5 bases from V and 6 bases from J; junction bases left unmatched: 7. Germline-derived CDR1 and CDR2 are MNHEY and SMNVEV (reference sequence). CDR3 length: 14 amino acids. CDR3 DNA sequence: TGTGCCAGCAGTCCTACGCGGGGGATCAATGAGCAGTTCTTC. Protein product: CASSPTRGINEQFF.

This rearrangement joins TRBV7-2 to TRBJ2-5; D uncertain. Germline values: CDR1 SGHTA, CDR2 FQGNSA. CDR3 length equals 13 residues. V lost 5 bases and J lost 5, with 12 bases in between. The CDR3 sequence: CASSPGVRETQYF. CDR3 nucleotide sequence: TGTGCCAGCAGCCCAGGAGTACGGGAGACCCAGTACTTC.

The genes are TRBV4-1 and TRBJ1-2, with TRBD1 matching over 8 bases. Germline V gene lookup returns CDR1 MGHRA and CDR2 YSYEKL. This CDR3 is 15 amino acids long. J was trimmed by 8 bases and V by 0 bases; bases with no gene match: 8. CDR3 residues: CASSQEGRGLGGYTF. As DNA, the CDR3 is TGCGCCAGCAGCCAAGAAGGCAGGGGGCTAGGGGGCTACACCTTC.

V usage is TRBV6-8 and J usage is TRBJ2-5; TRBD2 matches at 11 bases. V lost 3 bases and J lost 3; bases outside the gene matches: 9. Looked up from germline, CDR1 is MNHGY and CDR2 is SAAAGT. The CDR3 contains 17 residues. The CDR3 DNA reads as TGTGCCAGCAGTTATCCATGGACTAGCGGGCCCAAAGAGACCCAGTACTTC. This gives the protein CASSYPWTSGPKETQYF.

The sample holds one count of this clone. The V and J genes are TRBV2 and TRBJ2-7; 9 nucleotides match TRBD1. The CDR3 runs 15 residues. Germline-derived CDR1 and CDR2 are SNHLY and FYNNEI. V shed 8 bases, J shed 4 bases, and the junction held 12 bases outside the gene matches. CDR3 nucleotide sequence: TGTGCCAGCGGCCCGACAGGGGGGACGTCGTACGAGCAGTACTTC. The encoded protein is CASGPTGGTSYEQYF.

The rearrangement links TRBV30 to TRBJ1-2; 9 nucleotides match TRBD1. The junction had 13 bases not matched to a gene; V was cut back by 0 bases and J by 5 bases. The CDR3 loop spans 17 amino acids. Germline CDR1 and CDR2: GTSNPN and SVGIG (reference sequence). As DNA, the CDR3 is TGTGCCTGGAGTGTTCGAGCCGGGACAGGGAAAAGTTATGGCTACACCTTC. Translated, it gives CAWSVRAGTGKSYGYTF.

In this sample, this clone turned up once. V usage is TRBV3-1 (or the pseudogene TRBV3-2) and J usage is TRBJ1-6; no definite D call. In germline, CDR1 is LGHDT, CDR2 YNNKEL (reference sequence). CDR3 length: 14 residues. The V gene lost 5 bases and the J gene lost 5 bases, with 10 bases spanning the gap. CDR3 amino acids: CASSTTFNNSPLHF. The CDR3 DNA is TGTGCCAGCAGCACCACGTTTAATAATTCACCCCTCCACTTT.

The chain uses TRBV7-9 and TRBJ2-5, with TRBD2 matching 7 bases. Germline V gene data show CDR1 as SEHNR and CDR2 as FQNEAQ (reference sequence). The CDR3 has 14 residues. Germline trimming cut 5 bases from V and 5 bases from J; bases unmatched to any gene: 8. In DNA form, the CDR3 reads TGTGCCAGCAGCGCGGGGAGGGTGGAGGAGACCCAGTACTTC. As protein: CASSAGRVEETQYF.

V gene TRBV7-8 combines with J gene TRBJ1-4; D not certain. Germline CDR1 reads SGHVS; CDR2 reads FQNEAQ. V was clipped by 8 bases and J by 8 bases, with 18 bases between them. The CDR3 has 14 amino acids. CDR3 in amino acids: CASRRSLIGEKLFF. In DNA form, the CDR3 reads TGTGCCAGCCGAAGGTCCCTTATAGGCGAAAAACTGTTTTTT.

The J gene is TRBJ1-6, the V gene TRBV9; tentatively, D is TRBD1 (6 bases). With 4 bases removed from V and 6 bases from J, the gap between germline ends came to 11 bases. Germline lookup yields CDR1 SGDLS and CDR2 YYNGEE. This CDR3 is 14 amino acids long. The CDR3 region has the DNA TGTGCCAGCAGCCCCGGACAGTTTAATTCACCCCTCCACTTT. Protein sequence: CASSPGQFNSPLHF.

The chain joins TRBV14 to TRBJ1-1, with no clear D. Trimming shortened V by 4 bases and J by 1 base, and 10 bases separated the two germline ends. Germline CDR1 and CDR2: SGHDN and FVKESK. The CDR3 length is 14 residues. The CDR3 loop reads CASSPVLRNTEAFF. The CDR3, as DNA: TGTGCCAGCAGCCCGGTACTCCGGAACACTGAAGCTTTCTTT.

The chain joins TRBV6-2 or TRBV6-3 to TRBJ2-2; D might be TRBD1 (5 bases). Germline V gene data show CDR1 as MNHEY and CDR2 as SVGEGT. This CDR3 comprises 17 residues. With 2 bases removed from V and 6 bases from J, the gap between germline ends came to 19 bases. The CDR3 DNA sequence: TGTGCCAGCAGTTACAGTGGCGGTGGGGCTCAAGCCGGGGAGCTGTTTTTT. Translation: CASSYSGGGAQAGELFF.

The genes are TRBV28 and TRBJ2-7; 13 bases match TRBD2. In germline, CDR1 is MDHEN, CDR2 SYDVKM. The V segment lost 2 bases and the J segment 1 base; nucleotides outside the gene matches: 17. This CDR3 has 21 amino acids. CDR3 in amino acids: CASSLGVRDLLTSGRSYEQYF. The CDR3 DNA reads TGTGCCAGCAGTTTAGGAGTCCGCGACCTACTGACTAGCGGGAGGTCCTACGAGCAGTACTTC.

The V and J genes are TRBV9 and TRBJ2-7; 8 bases match TRBD2. The junction had 15 bases not matched to a gene; V was cut back by 3 bases and J by 1 base. CDR1 SGDLS and CDR2 YYNGEE come from the germline V gene. CDR3 size: 18 residues. The CDR3 DNA is TGTGCCAGCAGCGCCGGGACCTCGGGAGGGAGGCGGTCCTACGAGCAGTACTTC. It is translated as CASSAGTSGGRRSYEQYF. The whole variable domain, filled in from reference TRBV9 and TRBJ2-7, reads DSGVTQTPKHLITATGQRVTLRCSPRSGDLSVYWYQQSLDQGLQFLIQYYNGEERAKGNILERFSAQQFPDLHSELNLSSLELGDSALYFCASSAGTSGGRRSYEQYFGPGTRLTVT.

The V gene is TRBV11-2, the J gene TRBJ1-2, with D maybe TRBD1 (5 bases). V was shortened by 3 bases and J by 5 bases, with 10 bases between the two germline ends. Germline CDR1 and CDR2: SGHAT and FQNNGV. The CDR3 totals 13 residues. The DNA of the CDR3 is TGTGCCAGCAGCTTTCGGCAGGGATATGGCTACACCTTC. It yields the protein CASSFRQGYGYTF.

This clone was observed a few times. The rearrangement uses TRBV7-3 and TRBJ2-1; TRBD2 matches at 9 bases. Unmatched junction bases numbered 10, after V lost 4 bases and J lost 9 bases. The germline CDR1 and CDR2 sequences are SGHTA and FQGTGA. This CDR3 comprises 15 residues. CDR3 protein: CASSYGTSRVSEQFF. As DNA, the CDR3 is TGTGCCAGCAGCTACGGGACTAGCCGGGTTAGTGAGCAGTTCTTC.

This clone was seen a single time. The gene calls are TRBV24-1 and TRBJ2-1; D ambiguous. CDR1 and CDR2 from the germline V gene are KGHDR and SFDVKD. The CDR3 spans 13 residues. The V and J ends lost 5 bases and 9 bases respectively, with 13 bases between them. DNA for the CDR3: TGTGCCACCAGTGCCACAAGCCTAAGTGAGCAGTTCTTC. It yields the protein CATSATSLSEQFF.

The rearrangement joins TRBV7-2 to TRBJ2-1; 8 bases are a match to TRBD2. The trim removed 1 base at V and 10 bases at J, leaving 6 bases unmatched. CDR3 length: 14 amino acids. Per the germline V gene, CDR1 is SGHTA and CDR2 is FQGNSA. In nucleotides, the CDR3 is TGTGCCAGCAGCTTAGTGGCGGGGACTAGAGAGCAGTTCTTC. Translating gives CASSLVAGTREQFF.